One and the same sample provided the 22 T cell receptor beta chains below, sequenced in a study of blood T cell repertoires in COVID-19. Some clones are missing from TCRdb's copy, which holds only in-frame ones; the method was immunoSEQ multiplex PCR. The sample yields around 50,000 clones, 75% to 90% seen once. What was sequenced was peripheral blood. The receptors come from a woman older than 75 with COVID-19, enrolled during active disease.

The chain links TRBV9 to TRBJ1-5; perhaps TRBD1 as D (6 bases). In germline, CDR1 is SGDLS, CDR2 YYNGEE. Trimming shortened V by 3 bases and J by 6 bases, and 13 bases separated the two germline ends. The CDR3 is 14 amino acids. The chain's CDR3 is CASSAGGVGQPQHF. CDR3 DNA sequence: TGTGCCAGCAGCGCGGGGGGCGTAGGTCAGCCCCAGCATTTT.

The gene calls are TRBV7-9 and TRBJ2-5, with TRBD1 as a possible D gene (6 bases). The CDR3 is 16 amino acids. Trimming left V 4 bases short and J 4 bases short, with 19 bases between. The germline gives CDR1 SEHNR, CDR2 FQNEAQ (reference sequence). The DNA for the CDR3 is TGTGCCAGCAGCTCCCAGAAACAGGGAGCACGAGAGACCCAGTACTTC. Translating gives CASSSQKQGARETQYF. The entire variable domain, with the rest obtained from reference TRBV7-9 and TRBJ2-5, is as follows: DTGVSQNPRHKITKRGQNVTFRCDPISEHNRLYWYRQTLGQGPEFLTYFQNEAQLEKSRLLSDRFSAERPKGSFSTLEIQRTEQGDSAMYLCASSSQKQGARETQYFGPGTRLLVL.

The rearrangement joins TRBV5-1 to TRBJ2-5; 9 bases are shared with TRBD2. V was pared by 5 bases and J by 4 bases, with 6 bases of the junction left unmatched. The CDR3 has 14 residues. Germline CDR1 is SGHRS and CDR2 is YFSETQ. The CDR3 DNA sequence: TGCGCCAGCAGTCTGACAGCGGGGGGAGAGACCCAGTACTTC. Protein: CASSLTAGGETQYF.

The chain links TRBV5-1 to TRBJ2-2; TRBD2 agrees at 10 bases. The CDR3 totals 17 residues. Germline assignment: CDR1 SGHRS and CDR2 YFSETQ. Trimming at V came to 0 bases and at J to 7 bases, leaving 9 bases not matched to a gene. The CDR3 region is CASSLAVGLAANGELFF. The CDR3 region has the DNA TGCGCCAGCAGCTTGGCCGTAGGACTAGCGGCGAACGGGGAGCTGTTTTTT.

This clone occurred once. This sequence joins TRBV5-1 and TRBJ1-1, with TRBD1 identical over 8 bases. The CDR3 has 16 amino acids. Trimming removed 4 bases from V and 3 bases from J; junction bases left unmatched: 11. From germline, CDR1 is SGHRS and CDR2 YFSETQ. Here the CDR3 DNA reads TGCGCCAGCAGCCCGGACGGGACAGGCGTAGACACTGAAGCTTTCTTT. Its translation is CASSPDGTGVDTEAFF. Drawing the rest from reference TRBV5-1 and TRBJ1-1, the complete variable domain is KAGVTQTPRYLIKTRGQQVTLSCSPISGHRSVSWYQQTPGQGLQFLFEYFSETQRNKGNFPGRFSGRQFSNSRSEMNVSTLELGDSALYLCASSPDGTGVDTEAFFGQGTRLTVV.

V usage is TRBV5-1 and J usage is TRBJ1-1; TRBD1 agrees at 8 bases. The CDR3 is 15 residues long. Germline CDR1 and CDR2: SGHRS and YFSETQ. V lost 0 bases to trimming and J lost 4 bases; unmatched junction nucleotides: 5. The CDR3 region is CASSLGTGWGTEAFF. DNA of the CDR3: TGCGCCAGCAGCTTGGGGACAGGGTGGGGCACTGAAGCTTTCTTT.

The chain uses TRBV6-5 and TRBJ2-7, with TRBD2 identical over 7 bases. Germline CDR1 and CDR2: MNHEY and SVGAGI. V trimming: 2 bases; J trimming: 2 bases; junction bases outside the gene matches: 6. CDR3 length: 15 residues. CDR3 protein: CASSYRGGAAYEQYF. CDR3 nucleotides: TGTGCCAGCAGTTACCGGGGAGGGGCGGCCTACGAGCAGTACTTC.

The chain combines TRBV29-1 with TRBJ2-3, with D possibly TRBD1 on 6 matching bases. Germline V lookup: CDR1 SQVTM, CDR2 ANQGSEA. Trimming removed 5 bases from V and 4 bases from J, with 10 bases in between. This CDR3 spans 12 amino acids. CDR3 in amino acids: CSVYRVSDTQYF. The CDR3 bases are TGCAGCGTTTACAGGGTTTCAGATACGCAGTATTTT.

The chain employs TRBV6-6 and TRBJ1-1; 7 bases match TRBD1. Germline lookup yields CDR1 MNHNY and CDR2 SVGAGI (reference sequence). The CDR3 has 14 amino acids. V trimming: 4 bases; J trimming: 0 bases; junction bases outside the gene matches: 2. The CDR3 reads CASSSGTVNTEAFF. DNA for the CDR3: TGTGCCAGCAGTTCCGGGACAGTGAACACTGAAGCTTTCTTT.

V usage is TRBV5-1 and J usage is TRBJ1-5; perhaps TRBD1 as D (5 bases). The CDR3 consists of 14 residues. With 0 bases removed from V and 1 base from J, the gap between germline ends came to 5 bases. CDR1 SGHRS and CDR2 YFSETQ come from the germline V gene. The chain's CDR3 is CASSLEGSNQPQHF. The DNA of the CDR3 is TGCGCCAGCAGCTTGGAGGGGAGCAATCAGCCCCAGCATTTT.

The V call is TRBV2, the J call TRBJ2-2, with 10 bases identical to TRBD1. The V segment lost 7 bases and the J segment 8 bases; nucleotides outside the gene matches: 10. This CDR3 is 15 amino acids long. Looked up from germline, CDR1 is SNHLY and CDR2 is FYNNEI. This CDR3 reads CASKTQDRGSGELFF. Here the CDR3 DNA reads TGTGCCAGCAAGACCCAGGACAGGGGGTCTGGGGAGCTGTTTTTT.

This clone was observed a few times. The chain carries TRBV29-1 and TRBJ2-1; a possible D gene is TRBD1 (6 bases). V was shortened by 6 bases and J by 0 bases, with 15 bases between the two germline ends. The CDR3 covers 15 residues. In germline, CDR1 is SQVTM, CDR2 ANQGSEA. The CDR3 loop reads CSVTRTDNSYNEQFF. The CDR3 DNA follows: TGCAGCGTCACCAGGACAGACAACTCCTACAATGAGCAGTTCTTC.

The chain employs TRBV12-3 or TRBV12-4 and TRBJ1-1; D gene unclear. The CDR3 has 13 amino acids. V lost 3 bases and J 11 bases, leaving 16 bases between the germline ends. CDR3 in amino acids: CASSLDTGLGAFF. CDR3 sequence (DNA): TGTGCCAGCAGTTTGGATACTGGGTTGGGCGCTTTCTTT.

CDR3 residues: CASSPGGAGNSYEQYF. The CDR3 DNA is TGTGCCAGCAGCCCAGGAGGGGCGGGGAACTCCTACGAGCAGTACTTC. J is TRBJ2-7 and V is TRBV5-4; TRBD2 might be the D (6 bases). The CDR3 contains 16 residues. Germline V lookup: CDR1 SGHNT, CDR2 YYREEE (reference sequence). The V end was cut by 4 bases, the J end by 0 bases, with 17 bases between.

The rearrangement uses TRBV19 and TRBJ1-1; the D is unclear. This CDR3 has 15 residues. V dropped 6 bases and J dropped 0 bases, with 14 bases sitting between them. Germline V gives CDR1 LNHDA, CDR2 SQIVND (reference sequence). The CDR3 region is CASRDAQFMNTEAFF. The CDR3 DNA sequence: TGTGCCAGTAGGGATGCACAGTTCATGAACACTGAAGCTTTCTTT.

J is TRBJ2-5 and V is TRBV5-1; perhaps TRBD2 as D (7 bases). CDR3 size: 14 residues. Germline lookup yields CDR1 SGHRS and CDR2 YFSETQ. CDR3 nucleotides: TGCTACCCACTGAGGGGAGGGAAGGGGGGGACCCAGTACTTC. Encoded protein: CYPLRGGKGGTQYF. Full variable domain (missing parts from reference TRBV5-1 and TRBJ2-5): KAGVTQTPRYLIKTRGQQVTLSCSPISGHRSVSWYQQTPGQGLQFLFEYFSETQRNKGNFPGRFSGRQFSNSRSEMNVSTLELGDSALYLCYPLRGGKGGTQYFGPGTRLLVL.

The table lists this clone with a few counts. This CDR3 is CASRDSSEQYF. DNA for the CDR3: TGTGCCAGCAGGGACAGCTCCGAGCAGTACTTC. The chain recombines TRBV2 with TRBJ2-7; D is possibly TRBD1 (6 bases). This CDR3 region has 11 residues. V was cut by 6 bases and J by 6 bases, with 9 bases left in between. Germline CDR1 reads SNHLY; CDR2 reads FYNNEI.

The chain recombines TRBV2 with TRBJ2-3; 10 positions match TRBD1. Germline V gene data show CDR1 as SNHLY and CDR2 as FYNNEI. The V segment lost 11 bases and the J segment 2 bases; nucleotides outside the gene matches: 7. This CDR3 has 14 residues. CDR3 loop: CAGKTGGFTDTQYF. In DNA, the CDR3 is TGTGCCGGAAAGACAGGGGGCTTCACAGATACGCAGTATTTT.

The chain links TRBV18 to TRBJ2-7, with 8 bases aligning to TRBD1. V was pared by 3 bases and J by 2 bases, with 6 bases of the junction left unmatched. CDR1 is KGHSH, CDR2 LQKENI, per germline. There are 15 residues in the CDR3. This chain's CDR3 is CASSPAADRAYEQYF. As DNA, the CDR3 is TGTGCCAGCTCACCTGCGGCGGACAGGGCCTACGAGCAGTACTTC.

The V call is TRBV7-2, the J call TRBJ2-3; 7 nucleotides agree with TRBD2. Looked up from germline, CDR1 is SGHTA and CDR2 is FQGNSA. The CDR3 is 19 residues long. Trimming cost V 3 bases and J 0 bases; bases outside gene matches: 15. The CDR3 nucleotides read TGTGCCAGCAGCTTCTTGCCCTCAGGACTAGTTACTAGCACAGATACGCAGTATTTT. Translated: CASSFLPSGLVTSTDTQYF.

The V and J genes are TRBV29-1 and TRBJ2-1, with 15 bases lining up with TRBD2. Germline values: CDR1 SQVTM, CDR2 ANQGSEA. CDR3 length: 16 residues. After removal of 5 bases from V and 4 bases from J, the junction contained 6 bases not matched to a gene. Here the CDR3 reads CSVNYGLAGGYNEQFF. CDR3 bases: TGCAGCGTTAACTACGGACTAGCGGGGGGGTACAATGAGCAGTTCTTC.

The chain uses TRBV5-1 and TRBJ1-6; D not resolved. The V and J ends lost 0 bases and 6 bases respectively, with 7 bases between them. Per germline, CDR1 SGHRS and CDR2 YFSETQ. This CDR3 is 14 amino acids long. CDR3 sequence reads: CASSLGGFNSPLHF. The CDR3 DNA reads TGCGCCAGCAGCTTGGGAGGGTTTAATTCACCCCTCCACTTT.